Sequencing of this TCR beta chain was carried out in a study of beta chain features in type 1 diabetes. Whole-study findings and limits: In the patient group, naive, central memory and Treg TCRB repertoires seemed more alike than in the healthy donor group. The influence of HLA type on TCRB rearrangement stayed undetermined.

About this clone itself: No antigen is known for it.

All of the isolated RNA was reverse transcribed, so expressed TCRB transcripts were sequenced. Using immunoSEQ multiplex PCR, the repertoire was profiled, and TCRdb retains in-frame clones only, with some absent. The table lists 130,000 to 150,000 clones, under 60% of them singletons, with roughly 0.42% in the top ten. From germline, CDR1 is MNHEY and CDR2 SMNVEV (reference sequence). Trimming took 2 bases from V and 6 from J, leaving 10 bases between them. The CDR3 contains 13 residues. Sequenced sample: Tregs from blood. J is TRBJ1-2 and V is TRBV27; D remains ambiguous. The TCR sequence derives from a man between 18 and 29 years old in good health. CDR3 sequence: CASSLVRGNGYTF. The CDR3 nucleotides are TGTGCCAGCAGTTTAGTCCGGGGAAATGGCTACACCTTC.